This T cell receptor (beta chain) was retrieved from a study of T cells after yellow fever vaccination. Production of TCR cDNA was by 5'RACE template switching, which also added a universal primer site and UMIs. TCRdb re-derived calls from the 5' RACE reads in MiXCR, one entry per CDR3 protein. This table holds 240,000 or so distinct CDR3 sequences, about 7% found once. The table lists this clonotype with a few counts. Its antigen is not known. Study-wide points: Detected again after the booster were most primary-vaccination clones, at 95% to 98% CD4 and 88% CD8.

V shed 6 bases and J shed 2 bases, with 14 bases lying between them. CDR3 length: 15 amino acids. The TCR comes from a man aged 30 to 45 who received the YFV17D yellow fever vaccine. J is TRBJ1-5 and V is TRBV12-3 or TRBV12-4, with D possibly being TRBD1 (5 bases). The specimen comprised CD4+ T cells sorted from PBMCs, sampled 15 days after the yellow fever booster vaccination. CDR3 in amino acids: CASSMGTGGNQPQHF. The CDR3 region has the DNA TGTGCCAGCAGCATGGGAACGGGGGGCAATCAGCCCCAGCATTTT.